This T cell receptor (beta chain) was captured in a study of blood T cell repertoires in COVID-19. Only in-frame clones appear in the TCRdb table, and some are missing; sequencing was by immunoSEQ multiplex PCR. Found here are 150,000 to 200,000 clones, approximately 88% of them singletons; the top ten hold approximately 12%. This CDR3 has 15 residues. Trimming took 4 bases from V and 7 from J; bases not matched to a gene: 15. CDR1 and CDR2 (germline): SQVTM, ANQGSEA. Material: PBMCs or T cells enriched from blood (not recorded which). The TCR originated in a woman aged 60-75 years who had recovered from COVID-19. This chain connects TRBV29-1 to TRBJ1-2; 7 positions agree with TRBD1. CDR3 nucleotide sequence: TGCAGCGTTGTCTCCCCTTTGACAGGGAGCGGTGGCTACACCTTC. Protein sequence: CSVVSPLTGSGGYTF.